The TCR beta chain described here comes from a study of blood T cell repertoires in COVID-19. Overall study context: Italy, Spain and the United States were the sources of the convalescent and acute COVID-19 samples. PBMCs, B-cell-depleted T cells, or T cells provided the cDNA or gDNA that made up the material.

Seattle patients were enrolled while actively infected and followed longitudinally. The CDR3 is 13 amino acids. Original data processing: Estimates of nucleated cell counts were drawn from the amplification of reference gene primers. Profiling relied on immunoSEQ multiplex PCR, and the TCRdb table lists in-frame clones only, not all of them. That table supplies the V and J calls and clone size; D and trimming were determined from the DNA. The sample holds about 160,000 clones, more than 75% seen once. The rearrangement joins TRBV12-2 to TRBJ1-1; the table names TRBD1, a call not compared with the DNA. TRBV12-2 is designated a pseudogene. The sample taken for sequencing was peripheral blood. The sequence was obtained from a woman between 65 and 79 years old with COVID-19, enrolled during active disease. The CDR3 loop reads CASRPDRGPRAFF. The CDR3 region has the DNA TGTGCAAGTCGCCCTGACAGGGGGCCGCGAGCTTTCTTT.